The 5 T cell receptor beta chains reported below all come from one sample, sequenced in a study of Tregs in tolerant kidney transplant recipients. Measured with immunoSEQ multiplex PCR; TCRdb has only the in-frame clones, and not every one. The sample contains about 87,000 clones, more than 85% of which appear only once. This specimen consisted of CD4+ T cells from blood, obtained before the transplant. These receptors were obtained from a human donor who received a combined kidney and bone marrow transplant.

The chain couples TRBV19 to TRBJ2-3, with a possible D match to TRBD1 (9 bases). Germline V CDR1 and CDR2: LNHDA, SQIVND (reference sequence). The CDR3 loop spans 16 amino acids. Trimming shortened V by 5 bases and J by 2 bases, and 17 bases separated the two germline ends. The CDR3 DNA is TGTGCCAGTAGTCCGGGAGGGACAGGGCCCACAGATACGCAGTATTTT. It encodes CASSPGGTGPTDTQYF.

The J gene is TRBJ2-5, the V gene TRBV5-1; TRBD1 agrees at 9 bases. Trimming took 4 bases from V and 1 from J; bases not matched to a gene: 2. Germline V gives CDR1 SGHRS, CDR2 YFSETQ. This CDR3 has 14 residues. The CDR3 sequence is CASSVQGAQETQYF. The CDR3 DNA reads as TGCGCCAGCAGCGTACAGGGGGCCCAAGAGACCCAGTACTTC.

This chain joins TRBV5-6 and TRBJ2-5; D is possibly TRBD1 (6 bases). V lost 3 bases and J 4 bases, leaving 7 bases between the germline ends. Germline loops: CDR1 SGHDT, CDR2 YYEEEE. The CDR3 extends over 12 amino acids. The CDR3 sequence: CASSSRGETQYF. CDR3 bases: TGTGCCAGCAGCTCCAGGGGAGAGACCCAGTACTTC.

CDR3 residues: CASSEVRIAKNIQYF. The CDR3 DNA reads as TGTGCCAGCAGTGAAGTGCGGATAGCCAAAAACATTCAGTACTTC. The genes are TRBV2 and TRBJ2-4; D ambiguous. The CDR3 length is 15 residues. V gave up 1 base and J gave up 0 bases, with 7 bases separating them. Germline CDR1 SNHLY, CDR2 FYNNEI.

The CDR3 sequence is CASSKDRGREKLFF. Written as DNA, the CDR3 is TGTGCCAGCAGTAAGGACAGGGGGCGTGAAAAACTGTTTTTT. The chain couples TRBV27 to TRBJ1-4; TRBD1 aligns across 11 bases. Germline CDR1 reads MNHEY; CDR2 reads SMNVEV (reference sequence). The CDR3 is 14 residues long. V lost 5 bases, J lost 7 bases, and 3 bases stayed unmatched.